The clone carrying this TCR beta chain was counted a few times. What it binds is not known. This sample was taken from a study of beta chain features in type 1 diabetes. V dropped 3 bases and J dropped 4 bases, with 10 bases sitting between them. CDR1 and CDR2 from the germline V gene are GTSNPN and SVGIG (reference sequence). This CDR3 comprises 12 residues. All of the isolated RNA was reverse transcribed, so expressed TCRB transcripts were sequenced. Assay used: immunoSEQ multiplex PCR; TCRdb lists only in-frame clones, some missing. The sample contains around 330,000 clones, approximately 9.9% of which appear only once. Findings and limits, study-wide: Researchers report that Type 1 diabetes patients had moderately but significantly shorter TCRB CDR3s across all four CD4+ subsets. Any HLA effect on TCRB rearrangement was left unresolved by small sub-analyses.

The clonotype comes from a woman in her 30s in good health. The J gene is TRBJ2-7, the V gene TRBV30; TRBD1 is a possible D gene (5 bases). Sample: naive CD4+ T cells from blood. CDR3 DNA sequence: TGTGCCTGGAGCCAGACAGTTTACGAGCAGTACTTC. It translates to CAWSQTVYEQYF.